One and the same sample provided the 20 T cell receptor beta chains below, sequenced in a study of shared clonotypes between healthy human individuals. Assay: immunoSEQ multiplex PCR; the TCRdb copy retains only in-frame clones and omits some. The table records over a million clones, approximately 97% of them present only once. The material sequenced was naive CD4+ T cells sorted from blood. Subset of the sample: CD45RA+ positively selected. The receptors come from a man aged 25-40 years in good health.

V is TRBV27 and J is TRBJ1-4; TRBD1 is a possible D gene (5 bases). This CDR3 is built from 20 residues. Germline CDR1 reads MNHEY; CDR2 reads SMNVEV (reference sequence). The germline V and J ends were trimmed by 0 bases and 0 bases, with 20 bases remaining between them. CDR3 sequence reads: CASSLSWTARVGPTNEKLFF. For the CDR3, the DNA is TGTGCCAGCAGTTTATCGTGGACGGCCAGGGTGGGGCCAACTAATGAAAAACTGTTTTTT.

Details on this clone: The same CDR3 can be traced to other DNA sequences in this sample. V is TRBV15 and J is TRBJ2-2, with TRBD1 as a possible D gene (6 bases). There are 14 residues in the CDR3. V was cut by 5 bases and J by 6 bases, with 13 bases left in between. Germline loops: CDR1 LNHNV, CDR2 YYDKDF (reference sequence). The DNA for the CDR3 is TGTGCCACCAGCGCTGGGGGCCGGGCCGGGGAGCTGTTTTTT. Protein: CATSAGGRAGELFF.

The rearrangement joins TRBV7-9 to TRBJ2-3, with TRBD2 matching 11 bases. The germline V gene has CDR1 SEHNR and CDR2 FQNEAQ (reference sequence). The CDR3 spans 15 residues. The V gene end was trimmed by 8 bases and the J gene end by 5 bases; junction bases not matched to a gene: 9. This CDR3 reads CASSAGTSGKDTQYF. DNA of the CDR3: TGTGCCAGCTCCGCCGGGACTAGCGGAAAAGATACGCAGTATTTT.

The V call is TRBV7-3, the J call TRBJ2-1; 9 bases map to TRBD2. Trimming cost V 5 bases and J 7 bases; bases outside gene matches: 12. The CDR3 contains 16 residues. The germline V gene encodes CDR1 SGHTA and CDR2 FQGTGA. The CDR3 here is CASSADPGLAFNEQFF. CDR3 bases: TGTGCCAGCAGCGCGGACCCGGGACTAGCTTTTAATGAGCAGTTCTTC.

The CDR3 DNA is TGTGCCAGCAGTTACTCGGAGATCTCTGGAAACACCATATATTTT. This encodes CASSYSEISGNTIYF. The chain has TRBV6-5 and TRBJ1-3; D not certain. V was cut by 0 bases and J by 0 bases, with 6 bases left in between. Germline V CDR1 and CDR2: MNHEY, SVGAGI. This CDR3 contains 15 residues.

The table lists this clone with a count of one. At the DNA level, this CDR3 is encoded by other sequences in the same sample as well. The chain is built from TRBV5-4 and TRBJ2-7; 11 bases are shared with TRBD2. This CDR3 is built from 14 residues. Trimming cost V 3 bases and J 3 bases; bases outside gene matches: 2. Germline CDR1 SGHNT, CDR2 YYREEE (reference sequence). As DNA, the CDR3 is TGTGCCAGCAGCTCCGGACTAGCGGGCTACGAGCAGTACTTC. Its protein product is CASSSGLAGYEQYF.

V is TRBV6-5 and J is TRBJ2-7; TRBD2 matches 10 bases. The CDR3 totals 13 residues. V trimming: 8 bases; J trimming: 3 bases; junction bases outside the gene matches: 4. The germline V gene encodes CDR1 MNHEY and CDR2 SVGAGI. CDR3 region: CASQRGGIYEQYF. CDR3 nucleotide sequence: TGTGCCAGCCAGCGGGGGGGGATCTACGAGCAGTACTTC.

The chain employs TRBV5-4 and TRBJ1-1, with TRBD1 matching over 7 bases. CDR1 is SGHNT and CDR2 is YYREEE in the germline V gene (reference sequence). The CDR3 loop spans 17 amino acids. The V segment lost 5 bases and the J segment 0 bases; nucleotides outside the gene matches: 13. The CDR3 sequence is CASRHPGTGDLNTEAFF. CDR3 bases: TGTGCCAGCAGACATCCCGGAACAGGGGATTTGAACACTGAAGCTTTCTTT. The variable domain in full, completed from reference TRBV5-4 and TRBJ1-1, reads ETGVTQSPTHLIKTRGQQVTLRCSSQSGHNTVSWYQQALGQGPQFIFQYYREEENGRGNFPPRFSGLQFPNYSSELNVNALELDDSALYLCASRHPGTGDLNTEAFFGQGTRLTVV.

The chain employs TRBV9 and TRBJ2-3; D uncertain. CDR3 length: 14 residues. V was shortened by 1 base and J by 2 bases, with 8 bases between the two germline ends. In germline, CDR1 is SGDLS, CDR2 YYNGEE. As DNA, the CDR3 is TGTGCCAGCAGCGTACGGACCATCACAGATACGCAGTATTTT. Amino acids: CASSVRTITDTQYF. The variable domain in full, completed from reference TRBV9 and TRBJ2-3, reads DSGVTQTPKHLITATGQRVTLRCSPRSGDLSVYWYQQSLDQGLQFLIQYYNGEERAKGNILERFSAQQFPDLHSELNLSSLELGDSALYFCASSVRTITDTQYFGPGTRLTVL.

This clone was found once. The chain recombines TRBV28 with TRBJ2-7, with D possibly being TRBD1 (5 bases). V was shortened by 7 bases and J by 3 bases, with 10 bases between the two germline ends. This CDR3 spans 12 amino acids. The germline V gene has CDR1 MDHEN and CDR2 SYDVKM. The DNA of the CDR3 is TGTGCCAGCAAGGCAGGGAACTACGAGCAGTACTTC. Amino acids: CASKAGNYEQYF.

The rearrangement links TRBV27 to TRBJ2-2, with 8 bases that match TRBD2. This CDR3 contains 16 residues. Germline V gene sequence: CDR1 MNHEY, CDR2 SMNVEV (reference sequence). Germline trimming cut 5 bases from V and 1 base from J; bases unmatched to any gene: 6. CDR3 DNA sequence: TGTGCCAGCAGTCTTGTGGGACTAGTGAACACCGGGGAGCTGTTTTTT. Translation gives CASSLVGLVNTGELFF.

The V call is TRBV28, the J call TRBJ2-2, with 12 nucleotides matching TRBD2. Per germline, CDR1 MDHEN and CDR2 SYDVKM. The length of the CDR3 is 14 residues. V shed 8 bases, J shed 7 bases, and the junction held 5 bases outside the gene matches. This CDR3 reads CASVSSGRVGELFF. DNA of the CDR3: TGTGCCAGCGTATCTAGCGGGAGGGTCGGGGAGCTGTTTTTT.

V and J are TRBV4-3 and TRBJ2-1, with 11 bases lining up with TRBD2. Per germline, CDR1 LGHNA and CDR2 YSLEER. The CDR3 runs 14 residues. Losses at the gene ends were 1 base for V and 11 bases for J; bases not matched to a gene: 4. CDR3 DNA: TGCGCCAGCAGCCAAGTCCTAGCGGGAGGACAGCAGTTCTTC. Protein: CASSQVLAGGQQFF.

The chain combines TRBV7-9 with TRBJ2-5; 14 nucleotides match TRBD2. CDR3 length equals 16 residues. Germline V gene sequence: CDR1 SEHNR, CDR2 FQNEAQ (reference sequence). The V and J ends lost 4 bases and 5 bases, in that order; junction bases with no gene match: 6. The CDR3 coding sequence is TGTGCCAGCAGCTCAGGGACTAGCGGGAGAGGGGAGACCCAGTACTTC. Its protein is CASSSGTSGRGETQYF.

In the case of this clone: The same CDR3 is also encoded by other DNA sequences in this sample. The genes are TRBV18 and TRBJ1-3, with D possibly matching TRBD1 (6 bases). Trimming left V 3 bases short and J 0 bases short, with 9 bases between. Germline assignment: CDR1 KGHSH and CDR2 LQKENI. This CDR3 is built from 15 residues. The CDR3 DNA sequence: TGTGCCAGCTCACCCCTGGACAGCTCTGGAAACACCATATATTTT. Translation gives CASSPLDSSGNTIYF.

The V call is TRBV6-1, the J call TRBJ2-7; possibly TRBD1 for D (6 bases). Germline-derived CDR1 and CDR2 are MNHNS and SASEGT. V was clipped by 10 bases and J by 3 bases, with 16 bases between them. CDR3 length equals 13 residues. CDR3 region: CATRTGTYYEQYF. The CDR3 bases are TGTGCCACCAGAACAGGGACCTACTACGAGCAGTACTTC.

V gene TRBV5-6 combines with J gene TRBJ2-1; TRBD2 matches 11 bases. The CDR3 has 15 amino acids. The V gene end was trimmed by 3 bases and the J gene end by 2 bases; junction bases not matched to a gene: 1. Germline CDR1 reads SGHDT; CDR2 reads YYEEEE. CDR3 sequence: CASSSGLAAYNEQFF. The CDR3 region has the DNA TGTGCCAGCAGCTCGGGACTAGCGGCCTACAATGAGCAGTTCTTC.

This chain joins TRBV29-1 and TRBJ1-1; 7 bases are shared with TRBD1. The germline CDR1 and CDR2 sequences are SQVTM and ANQGSEA. J gave up 11 bases and V 4 bases, and 13 bases lay outside the gene matches. The CDR3 extends over 13 amino acids. The CDR3 DNA follows: TGCAGCGTTGCCCTCCTTACAGGGGTTGACGCTTTCTTT. Protein: CSVALLTGVDAFF.

The J gene is TRBJ1-4, the V gene TRBV28; TRBD1 agrees at 9 bases. This CDR3 is 15 amino acids long. V shed 6 bases, J shed 0 bases, and the junction held 2 bases outside the gene matches. CDR1 and CDR2 (germline): MDHEN, SYDVKM. In nucleotides, the CDR3 is TGTGCCAGCAGACGACAGGGGGCAACTAATGAAAAACTGTTTTTT. This codes for CASRRQGATNEKLFF.

The V call is TRBV5-1, the J call TRBJ1-2; D perhaps matches TRBD1 (6 bases). This CDR3 is 14 amino acids long. Germline V lookup: CDR1 SGHRS, CDR2 YFSETQ. Trimming removed 0 bases from V and 4 bases from J, with 10 bases in between. The CDR3 DNA follows: TGCGCCAGCAGCTTGGACGGACAGAGCTATGGCTACACCTTC. This codes for CASSLDGQSYGYTF.